This TCR beta chain was identified during a study of human T cells and chemical hapten exposure. Study in general: Reading of the patch tests, which applied 0.01% DPC to the upper back, occurred at 6 days.

Regarding this clonotype: Antigen: not known.

TCRdb redid the calling of the RACE reads with MiXCR, one entry per CDR3 protein. Of 62,000 or so distinct CDR3 sequences in the sample, about 10% were seen once. Sample time point: patch test 3, about 24 weeks after DPC sensitization. The treatment denotes: therapeutic diphenylcyclopropenone sensitization with weekly scalp DPC. The study enrolled 18 to 70-year-old alopecia patients suitable for DPC. Germline-derived CDR1 and CDR2 are SQVTM and ANQGSEA. This CDR3 region has 8 residues. Trimming shortened V by 6 bases and J by 10 bases, and 4 bases separated the two germline ends. Study results and limitations: Expanded TCRs created a significantly greater count of big CDR3 similarity clusters than controls did.

The chain uses TRBV29-1 and TRBJ2-1, with D uncertain. This TCR came from a woman aged 25-40 years with alopecia areata. Some clones in this sample may be carry-over from other donors' samples. The sample here was whole blood, taken in connection with sensitization to the hapten diphenylcyclopropenone (DPC). CDR3 DNA: TGCAGCGTCGGCGAGCAGTTCTTC. Protein sequence: CSVGEQFF.